The 29 T cell receptor beta chains reported below all come from one sample, sequenced in a study of response to subunit inactivated influenza vaccine. MiXCR, run by TCRdb on the RT-PCR reads, gives a single entry per CDR3 protein. Of hundreds of thousands of distinct CDR3 sequences in the sample, around 15% were seen once. This specimen was PBMCs from blood, taken less than 15 days before vaccination. These receptors were obtained from a man in his forties or fifties who received an inactivated influenza vaccine.

This sequence joins TRBV9 and TRBJ1-5, with D maybe TRBD1 (5 bases). Germline-derived CDR1 and CDR2 are SGDLS and YYNGEE. V was cut by 1 base and J by 7 bases, with 12 bases left in between. This CDR3 is built from 14 residues. The DNA of the CDR3 is TGTGCCAGCAGCGTATCGGGGGTTTGGCAGCCCCAGCATTTT. It encodes CASSVSGVWQPQHF.

This clonotype was picked up many times. This chain joins TRBV29-1 and TRBJ2-3; TRBD2 matches 10 bases. Germline trimming cut 8 bases from V and 5 bases from J; bases unmatched to any gene: 10. CDR3 length: 14 amino acids. The germline gives CDR1 SQVTM, CDR2 ANQGSEA. CDR3 loop: CSLFLAGVGDTQYF. The CDR3 nucleotides are TGCAGCTTATTTCTAGCGGGAGTCGGAGATACGCAGTATTTT.

The V call is TRBV4-3, the J call TRBJ1-4; TRBD1 agrees at 10 bases. This CDR3 contains 17 residues. Germline CDR1 is LGHNA and CDR2 is YSLEER. V trimming: 4 bases; J trimming: 3 bases; junction bases outside the gene matches: 8. The CDR3 here is CASSLGQGVGANEKLFF. CDR3 nucleotides: TGCGCCAGCAGCCTAGGACAGGGGGTAGGGGCTAATGAAAAACTGTTTTTT.

This clonotype was detected only a few times. This chain links TRBV20-1 with TRBJ2-3; D is unresolved. The CDR3 has 14 residues. Germline-derived CDR1 and CDR2 are DFQATT and SNEGSKA (reference sequence). V was pared by 3 bases and J by 2 bases, with 12 bases between. As DNA, the CDR3 is TGCAGTGCTAGCAACAATGCCAACACAGATACGCAGTATTTT. It yields the protein CSASNNANTDTQYF.

Only a few counts were recorded for this clonotype. This chain links TRBV24-1 with TRBJ2-3; 7 positions match TRBD1. With V trimmed by 2 bases and J by 3 bases, 4 bases remained unmatched. Germline lookup yields CDR1 KGHDR and CDR2 SFDVKD. This CDR3 is built from 15 residues. The CDR3 nucleotides are TGTGCCACCAGTGATTCGTCCAGGGGGACAGATACGCAGTATTTT. This sequence encodes CATSDSSRGTDTQYF.

The chain couples TRBV3-1 to TRBJ2-7; D gene unclear. Germline V gene sequence: CDR1 LGHDT, CDR2 YNNKEL (reference sequence). Trimming took 4 bases from V and 4 from J, leaving 14 bases between them. This CDR3 is built from 14 residues. This CDR3 reads CASSPLVGPYEQYF. CDR3 nucleotide sequence: TGTGCCAGCAGCCCCTTAGTAGGTCCGTACGAGCAGTACTTC.

The rearrangement links TRBV5-1 to TRBJ2-7; 7 bases map to TRBD2. The V segment lost 5 bases and the J segment 6 bases; nucleotides outside the gene matches: 5. The V gene's germline CDR1 is SGHRS and CDR2 YFSETQ. This CDR3 comprises 12 residues. The CDR3: CASSYERGEQYF. CDR3 nucleotides: TGCGCCAGCAGTTACGAGCGGGGCGAGCAGTACTTC.

J is TRBJ1-1 and V is TRBV30, with D unclear. Between the trimmed V and J ends, which lost 3 bases and 1 base, there was a span of 12 bases. Germline V gene data show CDR1 as GTSNPN and CDR2 as SVGIG (reference sequence). The CDR3 contains 14 residues. CDR3 in amino acids: CAWRVDWGNTEAFF. The CDR3 DNA follows: TGTGCCTGGAGGGTGGATTGGGGGAACACTGAAGCTTTCTTT.

This clonotype was found a few times. The chain uses TRBV28 and TRBJ2-3; D ambiguous. The CDR3 totals 13 residues. The germline gives CDR1 MDHEN, CDR2 SYDVKM. Between the trimmed V and J ends, which lost 3 bases and 6 bases, there was a span of 10 bases. The CDR3 sequence is CASSFSPWDTQYF. DNA of the CDR3: TGTGCCAGCAGTTTCTCGCCGTGGGATACGCAGTATTTT.

The rearrangement links TRBV9 to TRBJ2-1; no clear D gene. Per germline, CDR1 SGDLS and CDR2 YYNGEE. V lost 0 bases and J lost 5, with 6 bases in between. This CDR3 spans 13 amino acids. The CDR3 loop reads CASSVERDNEQFF. CDR3 sequence (DNA): TGTGCCAGCAGCGTAGAACGAGACAATGAGCAGTTCTTC.

This clonotype was recorded at least ten times. This chain joins TRBV20-1 and TRBJ2-3; 9 positions agree with TRBD1. The V gene end was trimmed by 5 bases and the J gene end by 5 bases; junction bases not matched to a gene: 8. Germline V gene lookup returns CDR1 DFQATT and CDR2 SNEGSKA (reference sequence). The CDR3 length is 14 residues. For the CDR3, the DNA is TGCAGTGCTGGAAACAGGGGGCACGGAGATACGCAGTATTTT. Translated: CSAGNRGHGDTQYF.

The sample holds a few counts of this clonotype. The J gene is TRBJ1-4, the V gene TRBV7-9; 8 bases fit TRBD1. This CDR3 is built from 15 residues. CDR1 SEHNR and CDR2 FQNEAQ come from the germline V gene (reference sequence). Unmatched junction bases numbered 10, after V lost 5 bases and J lost 8 bases. The CDR3 loop is CASSVGTGGNEKLFF. Here the CDR3 DNA reads TGTGCCAGCAGCGTAGGGACAGGTGGAAACGAAAAACTGTTTTTT.

J is TRBJ2-1 and V is TRBV18; no firm D call. Germline-derived CDR1 and CDR2 are KGHSH and LQKENI. V gave up 4 bases and J gave up 9 bases, with 16 bases separating them. This CDR3 comprises 14 residues. The CDR3 DNA reads TGTGCCAGCTCACGAACCCTGGACCAGCTTGAGCAGTTCTTC. Translating gives CASSRTLDQLEQFF.

This chain connects TRBV30 to TRBJ2-7, with a possible D match to TRBD1 (6 bases). This CDR3 region has 13 residues. Germline CDR1 and CDR2: GTSNPN and SVGIG (reference sequence). The V end lost 2 bases, the J end lost 4 bases, and 12 bases lay between the germline ends. CDR3 loop: CAWSSGQRYEQYF. As DNA, the CDR3 is TGTGCCTGGAGTTCCGGACAGAGATACGAGCAGTACTTC.

This clonotype was counted only a few times. The rearrangement joins TRBV28 to TRBJ2-7; TRBD2 matches at 12 bases. After removal of 2 bases from V and 1 base from J, the junction contained 6 bases not matched to a gene. Germline V CDR1 and CDR2: MDHEN, SYDVKM. The CDR3 totals 17 residues. This chain's CDR3 is CASSLARGLAGSYEQYF. The DNA for the CDR3 is TGTGCCAGCAGTTTAGCTCGGGGACTAGCGGGTTCCTACGAGCAGTACTTC.

The rearrangement links TRBV6-5 to TRBJ2-7; 8 positions match TRBD2. The CDR3 totals 15 residues. The V segment lost 2 bases and the J segment 0 bases; nucleotides outside the gene matches: 3. Germline loops: CDR1 MNHEY, CDR2 SVGAGI. The CDR3 DNA follows: TGTGCCAGCAGTTACGGTAGCGGGATCTCCTACGAGCAGTACTTC. It specifies CASSYGSGISYEQYF.

This clonotype turned up a few times. The chain has TRBV11-2 and TRBJ2-2, with unresolved D. The CDR3 is made up of 13 amino acids. CDR1 SGHAT and CDR2 FQNNGV come from the germline V gene. V was trimmed by 4 bases and J by 7 bases, leaving 10 bases between them. CDR3 protein: CASSYWSGGELFF. The CDR3 DNA is TGTGCCAGCAGCTACTGGTCGGGCGGGGAGCTGTTTTTT.

V is TRBV6-5 and J is TRBJ2-2; 8 nucleotides line up with TRBD2. The CDR3 runs 17 residues. V shed 0 bases, J shed 3 bases, and the junction held 6 bases outside the gene matches. Germline CDR1 and CDR2: MNHEY and SVGAGI. The CDR3 bases are TGTGCCAGCAGTTACTCGACCGGGAGGGCCGACACCGGGGAGCTGTTTTTT. It translates to CASSYSTGRADTGELFF.

A few counts support this clonotype. V is TRBV13 and J is TRBJ2-2, with D possibly TRBD2 on 6 matching bases. V lost 5 bases and J lost 6, with 13 bases in between. Germline CDR1 reads PRHDT; CDR2 reads FYEKMQ (reference sequence). The CDR3 runs 14 residues. CDR3 nucleotide sequence: TGTGCCAGCAGCGGGACCGGGACTGCCGGGGAGCTGTTTTTT. Protein product: CASSGTGTAGELFF. Together with reference TRBV13 and TRBJ2-2, the CDR3 gives the full variable domain: AAGVIQSPRHLIKEKRETATLKCYPIPRHDTVYWYQQGPGQDPQFLISFYEKMQSDKGSIPDRFSAQQFSDYHSELNMSSLELGDSALYFCASSGTGTAGELFFGEGSRLTVL.

This clonotype has just a few counts. The genes are TRBV6-2 or TRBV6-3 and TRBJ2-4, with 10 nucleotides matching TRBD1. V trimming: 5 bases; J trimming: 4 bases; junction bases outside the gene matches: 2. CDR1 is MNHEY, CDR2 SVGEGT, per germline. CDR3 length equals 14 residues. The CDR3, as DNA: TGTGCCAGCAGTGGGACAGGGGCGAAAAACATTCAGTACTTC. The encoded protein is CASSGTGAKNIQYF.

In its sample, this clonotype was seen many times. The chain couples TRBV20-1 to TRBJ2-3; 7 bases match TRBD2. The trim removed 6 bases at V and 0 bases at J, leaving 12 bases unmatched. The CDR3 runs 16 residues. Per germline, CDR1 DFQATT and CDR2 SNEGSKA (reference sequence). CDR3 bases: TGCAGTGCCCCGAGGGGTCCTAGCGGCAGCACAGATACGCAGTATTTT. Amino acids: CSAPRGPSGSTDTQYF.

In this sample, this clonotype turned up many times. V gene TRBV20-1 combines with J gene TRBJ2-1; possibly TRBD1 or TRBD2 for D (5 bases each). This CDR3 comprises 16 residues. The germline V and J ends were trimmed by 0 bases and 5 bases, with 17 bases remaining between them. Germline V gene lookup returns CDR1 DFQATT and CDR2 SNEGSKA (reference sequence). CDR3 coding DNA: TGCAGTGCTAGAGATCCGGGGCACACGAGGGACAATGAGCAGTTCTTC. Its protein is CSARDPGHTRDNEQFF.

This rearrangement joins TRBV2 to TRBJ2-1; TRBD2 matches at 13 bases. The CDR3 consists of 16 residues. The germline CDR1 and CDR2 sequences are SNHLY and FYNNEI. J was trimmed by 7 bases and V by 7 bases; bases with no gene match: 10. CDR3 protein: CASNFLSGLAGNEQFF. CDR3 coding DNA: TGTGCCAGCAACTTTCTGTCGGGACTAGCGGGAAATGAGCAGTTCTTC.

The rearrangement uses TRBV19 and TRBJ2-1, with D possibly TRBD2 on 6 matching bases. This CDR3 is 15 amino acids long. V was trimmed by 10 bases and J by 0 bases, leaving 16 bases between them. CDR1 is LNHDA and CDR2 is SQIVND in the germline V gene (reference sequence). CDR3 in amino acids: CATRGILRSYNEQFF. The CDR3 coding sequence is TGTGCCACCCGGGGGATACTGCGCTCCTACAATGAGCAGTTCTTC.

The chain combines TRBV20-1 with TRBJ2-5; D perhaps matches TRBD2 (6 bases). The CDR3 has 14 amino acids. Trimming removed 6 bases at V and 5 bases at J, with 19 bases between. In germline, CDR1 is DFQATT, CDR2 SNEGSKA (reference sequence). This chain's CDR3 is CSASIGSHGETQYF. CDR3 in DNA: TGCAGTGCCAGCATCGGGAGCCACGGGGAGACCCAGTACTTC.

The chain is built from TRBV7-2 and TRBJ2-7; D possibly corresponds to TRBD1 (5 bases). CDR3 length: 14 amino acids. Trimming pared 5 bases from V and 3 bases from J, leaving 14 bases between. CDR1 is SGHTA and CDR2 is FQGNSA in the germline V gene. The CDR3 spells CASSPAAGYYEQYF. The CDR3 DNA reads as TGTGCCAGCAGCCCCGCGGCAGGGTACTACGAGCAGTACTTC.

This clonotype turned up a few times. V and J are TRBV6-1 and TRBJ2-1, with 13 bases lining up with TRBD2. In germline, CDR1 is MNHNS, CDR2 SASEGT. The CDR3 contains 16 residues. V gave up 5 bases and J gave up 7 bases; unmatched junction bases: 8. CDR3 loop: CASSRGLAGALNEQFF. CDR3 nucleotide sequence: TGTGCCAGCAGTCGCGGACTAGCGGGAGCCTTAAATGAGCAGTTCTTC.

This clonotype was counted a few times. The chain couples TRBV7-9 to TRBJ2-1, with D unresolved. The germline V and J ends were trimmed by 5 bases and 9 bases, with 14 bases remaining between them. Per the germline V gene, CDR1 is SEHNR and CDR2 is FQNEAQ (reference sequence). This CDR3 has 13 residues. CDR3: CASSQETSFEQFF. DNA for the CDR3: TGTGCCAGCAGCCAAGAGACATCTTTTGAGCAGTTCTTC.

This clonotype was picked up a small number of times. This rearrangement joins TRBV6-2 or TRBV6-3 to TRBJ2-5; D perhaps matches TRBD2 (6 bases). Germline values: CDR1 MNHEY, CDR2 SVGEGT. The CDR3 extends over 14 amino acids. Trimming shortened V by 5 bases and J by 1 base, and 11 bases separated the two germline ends. CDR3 loop: CASSQGLGQETQYF. The CDR3 DNA reads TGTGCCAGCAGTCAGGGACTGGGCCAAGAGACCCAGTACTTC.